This T cell receptor (beta chain) was obtained from a study of blood T cell repertoires in COVID-19. Looking at the study overall: The United States, Italy and Spain supplied acute and convalescent COVID-19 samples.

The assay was immunoSEQ multiplex PCR, and TCRdb's table has in-frame clones only and misses some. In the table there are some 390,000 clones, 85% to 90% of which are singletons. Germline V gives CDR1 MNHEY, CDR2 SMNVEV (reference sequence). The trim removed 5 bases at V and 0 bases at J, leaving 6 bases unmatched. The CDR3 has 15 amino acids. Which cohort a participant joined came from the clinical history participants gave. The rearrangement joins TRBV27 to TRBJ2-7; 8 bases are shared with TRBD2. Sample: PBMCs or T cells enriched from blood (not recorded which). The sequence was obtained from a man aged 25-45 years who had recovered from COVID-19. The DNA for the CDR3 is TGTGCCAGCAGTCCCCGGGGGGGCGACTCCTACGAGCAGTACTTC. Translation: CASSPRGGDSYEQYF.